The rows below give T cell receptor beta chains drawn from one sample of a study of early T cells in non-severe SARS-CoV-2 infection. Each CDR3 protein is one row after TCRdb ran MiXCR on the 5' RACE reads. This table holds about 48,000 distinct CDR3 sequences, about 5.3% found once. The sample in question was whole blood, obtained at baseline. All receptors derive from an adult who was a healthcare worker with PCR-confirmed SARS-CoV-2 infection or an uninfected control (not recorded which). The CDR3 runs from the conserved cysteine through the conserved F or W. The order of the fields is CDR3 length, J gene, V gene, CDR3 protein.

13 | TRBJ1-6 | TRBV12-3/TRBV12-4 | CASSLGVGSPLHF
13 | TRBJ2-7 | TRBV29-1 | CSVDSQDIPEQYF
13 | TRBJ2-7 | TRBV28 | CASSRGVTYEQYF
13 | TRBJ2-1 | TRBV7-8 | CASSLGSGSEQFF
15 | TRBJ1-5 | TRBV6-1 | CASSEGTGAYQPQHF
15 | TRBJ1-5 | TRBV20-1 | CSARVGGQGNQPQHF
15 | TRBJ2-1 | TRBV10-3 | CAISRGLAGSDEQFF
14 | TRBJ1-1 | TRBV20-1 | CSASFGTGGTEAFF
12 | TRBJ1-6 | TRBV6-4 | CASSVSGGPLHF
16 | TRBJ1-1 | TRBV19 | CASSMGQGALNTEAFF
16 | TRBJ2-6 | TRBV3-1 | CASSQQGGTGANVLTF
16 | TRBJ2-1 | TRBV19 | CASSILAGGPYNEQFF
13 | TRBJ2-1 | TRBV5-5 | CATGTPTYNEQFF